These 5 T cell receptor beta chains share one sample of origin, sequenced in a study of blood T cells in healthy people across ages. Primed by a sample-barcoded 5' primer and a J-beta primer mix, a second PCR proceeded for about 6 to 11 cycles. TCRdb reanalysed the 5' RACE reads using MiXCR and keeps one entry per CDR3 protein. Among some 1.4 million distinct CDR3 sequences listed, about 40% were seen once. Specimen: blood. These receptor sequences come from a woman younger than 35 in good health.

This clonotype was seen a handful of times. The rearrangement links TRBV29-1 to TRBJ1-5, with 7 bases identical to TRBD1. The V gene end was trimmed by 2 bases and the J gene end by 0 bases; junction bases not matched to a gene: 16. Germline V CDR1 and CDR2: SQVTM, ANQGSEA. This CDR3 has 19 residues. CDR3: CSVESSTGREPYSNQPQHF. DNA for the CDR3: TGCAGCGTTGAAAGTTCGACAGGGCGGGAGCCGTATAGCAATCAGCCCCAGCATTTT.

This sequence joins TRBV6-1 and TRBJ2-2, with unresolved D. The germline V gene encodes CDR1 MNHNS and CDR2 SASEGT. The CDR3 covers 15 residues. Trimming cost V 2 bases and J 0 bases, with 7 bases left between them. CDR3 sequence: CASSERRANTGELFF. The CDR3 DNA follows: TGTGCCAGCAGTGAAAGGCGAGCGAACACCGGGGAGCTGTTTTTT.

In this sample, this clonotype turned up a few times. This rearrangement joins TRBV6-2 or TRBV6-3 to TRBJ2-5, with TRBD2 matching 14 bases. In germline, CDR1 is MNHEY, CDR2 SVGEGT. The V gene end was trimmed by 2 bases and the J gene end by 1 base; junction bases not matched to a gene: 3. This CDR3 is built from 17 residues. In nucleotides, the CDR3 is TGTGCCAGCAGTTACCGGGGACTAGCGGGGGCCCAAGAGACCCAGTACTTC. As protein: CASSYRGLAGAQETQYF.

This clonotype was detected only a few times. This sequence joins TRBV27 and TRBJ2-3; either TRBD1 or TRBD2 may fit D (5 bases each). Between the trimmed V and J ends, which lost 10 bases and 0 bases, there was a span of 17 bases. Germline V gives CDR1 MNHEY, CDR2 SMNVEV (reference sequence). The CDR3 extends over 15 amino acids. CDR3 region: CATLAKGRSTDTQYF. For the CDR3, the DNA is TGTGCCACCTTGGCCAAGGGGAGAAGCACAGATACGCAGTATTTT.

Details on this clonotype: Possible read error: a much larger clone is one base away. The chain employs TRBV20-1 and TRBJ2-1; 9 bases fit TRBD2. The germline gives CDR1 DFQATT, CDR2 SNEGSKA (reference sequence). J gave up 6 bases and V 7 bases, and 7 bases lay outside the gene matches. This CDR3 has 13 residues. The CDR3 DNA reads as TGCAGTGTCCGGACTAGCGTGGGCAATGAGCAGTTCTTC. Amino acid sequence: CSVRTSVGNEQFF.